One and the same sample provided the 7 T cell receptor beta chains below, sequenced in a study of OX40 agonist ivuxolimab in advanced cancers. TCRdb's table, derived via immunoSEQ multiplex PCR, lists solely in-frame clones and lacks some. The data show around 93,000 clones, around nine tenths seen once. This material consisted of CD4+ or CD8+ T cells sorted from blood, taken in a trial of the OX40 agonist ivuxolimab. The receptors derive from an adult with an advanced solid tumor such as melanoma, head and neck, liver or kidney cancer.

The chain uses TRBV7-6 and TRBJ2-3; 7 nucleotides agree with TRBD2. Germline CDR1 reads SGHVS; CDR2 reads FNYEAQ. The junction had 3 bases not matched to a gene; V was cut back by 6 bases and J by 3 bases. The CDR3 totals 13 residues. CDR3 amino acids: CASSLGGTDTQYF. DNA of the CDR3: TGTGCCAGCAGTTTGGGGGGGACAGATACGCAGTATTTT.

This clone is large (0.1 to 1%) in the sample. The rearrangement uses TRBV27 and TRBJ1-6, with D unclear. V gave up 2 bases and J gave up 10 bases, with 12 bases separating them. Germline-derived CDR1 and CDR2 are MNHEY and SMNVEV (reference sequence). This CDR3 comprises 14 residues. CDR3 coding DNA: TGTGCCAGCAGTTTAGGAGGGTTCGGGTCACCCCTCCACTTT. Translating gives CASSLGGFGSPLHF.

This sequence joins TRBV2 and TRBJ1-5, with D perhaps matching TRBD1 (6 bases). The CDR3 is 15 residues long. CDR1 is SNHLY, CDR2 FYNNEI, per germline. Between the trimmed V and J ends, which lost 5 bases and 0 bases, there was a span of 11 bases. CDR3 amino acids: CASSPGHNSNQPQHF. Written as DNA, the CDR3 is TGTGCCAGCAGTCCGGGACACAATAGCAATCAGCCCCAGCATTTT.

V is TRBV15 and J is TRBJ1-2, with D possibly being TRBD1 (5 bases). Germline V gene data show CDR1 as LNHNV and CDR2 as YYDKDF (reference sequence). CDR3 length equals 13 residues. V dropped 6 bases and J dropped 4 bases, with 12 bases sitting between them. The CDR3 protein is CATSTGVSYGYTF. The CDR3 nucleotides are TGTGCCACCAGTACGGGGGTGAGCTATGGCTACACCTTC.

J is TRBJ2-7 and V is TRBV11-2; 9 bases are a match to TRBD2. J was trimmed by 5 bases and V by 7 bases; bases with no gene match: 12. CDR3 size: 15 residues. CDR1 is SGHAT, CDR2 FQNNGV, per germline. As DNA, the CDR3 is TGTGCCAGCAACGCAGCTGCGGGAGGGCGGAACGAGCAGTACTTC. Encoded protein: CASNAAAGGRNEQYF. The full variable domain, rest sourced from reference TRBV11-2 and TRBJ2-7, is EAGVAQSPRYKIIEKRQSVAFWCNPISGHATLYWYQQILGQGPKLLIQFQNNGVVDDSQLPKDRFSAERLKGVDSTLKIQPAKLEDSAVYLCASNAAAGGRNEQYFGPGTRLTVT.

The V and J genes are TRBV6-5 and TRBJ1-3; D gene uncertain. CDR1 is MNHEY and CDR2 is SVGAGI in the germline V gene. The CDR3 extends over 12 amino acids. V was shortened by 6 bases and J by 8 bases, with 11 bases between the two germline ends. CDR3 bases: TGTGCCAGCAGAAGCCCCCGAGACACCATATATTTT. It translates to CASRSPRDTIYF.

This clone was counted between two and nine times. The rearrangement joins TRBV18 to TRBJ2-2, with 12 bases that match TRBD2. The CDR3 loop spans 17 amino acids. CDR1 is KGHSH, CDR2 LQKENI, per germline. Germline trimming cut 0 bases from V and 7 bases from J; bases unmatched to any gene: 6. The CDR3 loop reads CASSPPRTSGDHGELFF. The CDR3 DNA sequence: TGTGCCAGCTCACCACCGCGGACTAGCGGGGACCACGGGGAGCTGTTTTTT.